These 2 T cell receptor beta chains originate from one sample sequenced in a study of early T cells in non-severe SARS-CoV-2 infection (dated by TCRdb to the early 2020s). Receptor libraries were prepared by 5' RACE. Data came from a NextSeq 500. TCRdb reanalyzed the raw reads on its own, using fastp at Q25 for trimming and MiXCR for clone calling, and kept in-frame beta chains. Entries that share a CDR3 protein sequence are merged under the most common genes and DNA. The sample has roughly 99,000 distinct CDR3 sequences on record, around 10% of them singletons. The ten largest clonotypes hold roughly 7.1% of the sample. Source material: whole blood. Receptors were obtained from an adult who was a healthcare worker with PCR-confirmed SARS-CoV-2 infection or an uninfected control (not recorded which).

This clonotype was found many times. The CDR3: CASSLVAGDTDTQYF. CDR3 coding DNA: TGTGCCAGCAGCCTCGTAGCGGGAGACACAGATACGCAGTATTTT. The V and J genes are TRBV3-1 and TRBJ2-3; 9 bases align to TRBD2. The V gene end was trimmed by 4 bases and the J gene end by 2 bases; junction bases not matched to a gene: 4. Germline-derived CDR1 and CDR2 are LGHDT and YNNKEL (reference sequence). The CDR3 has 15 residues.

This clonotype was observed at least ten times. The rearrangement links TRBV10-3 to TRBJ1-1; D remains ambiguous. Per germline, CDR1 ENHRY and CDR2 SYGVKD. This CDR3 contains 13 residues. The V end lost 7 bases, the J end lost 0 bases, and 9 bases lay between the germline ends. The CDR3 bases are TGTGCCATCATGACCTCCCTGAACACTGAAGCTTTCTTT. Residues: CAIMTSLNTEAFF.